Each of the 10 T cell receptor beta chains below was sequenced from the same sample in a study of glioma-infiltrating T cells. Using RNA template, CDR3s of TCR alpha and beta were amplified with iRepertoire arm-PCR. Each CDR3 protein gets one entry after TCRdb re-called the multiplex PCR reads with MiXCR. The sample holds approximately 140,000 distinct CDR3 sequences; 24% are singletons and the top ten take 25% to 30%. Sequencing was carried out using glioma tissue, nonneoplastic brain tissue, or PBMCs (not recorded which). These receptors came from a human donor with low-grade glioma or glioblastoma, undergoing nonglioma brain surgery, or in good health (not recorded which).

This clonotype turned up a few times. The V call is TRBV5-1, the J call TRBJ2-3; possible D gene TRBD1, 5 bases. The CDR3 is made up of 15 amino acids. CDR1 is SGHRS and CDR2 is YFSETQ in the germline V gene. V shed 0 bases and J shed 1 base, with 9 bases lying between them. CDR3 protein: CASSLAVGRTDTQYF. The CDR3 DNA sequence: TGCGCCAGCAGCTTGGCCGTGGGGCGCACAGATACGCAGTATTTT.

The CDR3 sequence: CSARLPRGRNEQFF. Written as DNA, the CDR3 is TGCAGTGCTAGACTTCCCCGGGGGAGGAATGAGCAGTTCTTC. V usage is TRBV20-1 and J usage is TRBJ2-1; a weak D match, TRBD2 (6 bases). The germline CDR1 and CDR2 sequences are DFQATT and SNEGSKA (reference sequence). The V end was cut by 2 bases, the J end by 7 bases, with 15 bases between. The CDR3 length is 14 residues.

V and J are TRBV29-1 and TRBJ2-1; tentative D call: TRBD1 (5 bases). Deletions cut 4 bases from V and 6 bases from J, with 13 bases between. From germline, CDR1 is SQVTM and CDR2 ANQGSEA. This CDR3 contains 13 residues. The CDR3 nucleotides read TGCAGCGTTGGGCAGGGCCACAGCAATGAGCAGTTCTTC. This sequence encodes CSVGQGHSNEQFF.

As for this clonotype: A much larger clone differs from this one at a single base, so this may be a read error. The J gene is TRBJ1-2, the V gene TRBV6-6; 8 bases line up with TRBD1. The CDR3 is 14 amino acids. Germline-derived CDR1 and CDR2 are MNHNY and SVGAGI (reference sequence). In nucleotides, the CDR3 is TGTACCAGCAACGCACAGGGGGGTAACTATGGCTACACCTTC. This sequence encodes CTSNAQGGNYGYTF.

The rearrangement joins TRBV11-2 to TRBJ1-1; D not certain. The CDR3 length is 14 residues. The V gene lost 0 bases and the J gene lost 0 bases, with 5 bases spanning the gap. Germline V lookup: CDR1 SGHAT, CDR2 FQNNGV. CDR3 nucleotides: TGTGCCAGCAGCTTAGAACGTATGAACACTGAAGCTTTCTTT. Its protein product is CASSLERMNTEAFF.

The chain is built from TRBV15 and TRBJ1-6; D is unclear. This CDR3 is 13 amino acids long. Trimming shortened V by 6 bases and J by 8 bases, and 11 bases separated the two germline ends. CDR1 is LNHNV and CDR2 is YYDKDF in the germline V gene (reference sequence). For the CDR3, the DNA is TGTGCCACCAGACCCGTTGCGGATTCACCCCTCCACTTT. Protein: CATRPVADSPLHF.

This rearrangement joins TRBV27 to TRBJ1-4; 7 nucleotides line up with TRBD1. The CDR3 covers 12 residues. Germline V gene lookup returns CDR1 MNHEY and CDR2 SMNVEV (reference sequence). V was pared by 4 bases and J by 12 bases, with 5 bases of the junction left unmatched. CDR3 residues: CASSSRTGQLFF. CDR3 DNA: TGTGCCAGCAGTTCACGGACAGGACAACTGTTTTTT.

The CDR3 is CASSQTGATDTQYF. CDR3 DNA: TGTGCCAGCAGTCAAACTGGCGCCACAGATACGCAGTATTTT. The chain combines TRBV28 with TRBJ2-3; no definite D call. Germline CDR1 reads MDHEN; CDR2 reads SYDVKM. Trimming shortened V by 5 bases and J by 2 bases, and 11 bases separated the two germline ends. The CDR3 covers 14 residues.

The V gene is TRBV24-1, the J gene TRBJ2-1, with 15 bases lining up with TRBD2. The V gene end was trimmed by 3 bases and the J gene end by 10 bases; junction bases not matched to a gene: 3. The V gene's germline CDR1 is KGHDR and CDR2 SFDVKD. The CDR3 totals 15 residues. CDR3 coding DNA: TGTGCCACCAGTGATCCCGGGACTAGCGGGAGGGAGCAGTTCTTC. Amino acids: CATSDPGTSGREQFF.

The CDR3 here is CSAATGQPQHF. CDR3 nucleotide sequence: TGCAGTGCTGCGACGGGGCAGCCCCAGCATTTT. J is TRBJ1-5 and V is TRBV20-1; D is unclear. V was trimmed by 5 bases and J by 7 bases, leaving 9 bases between them. The CDR3 totals 11 residues. CDR1 is DFQATT, CDR2 SNEGSKA, per germline (reference sequence).